This TCR beta chain was retrieved from a study of blood T cells in healthy people across ages. Study-level results: The study regarded diversity estimates from one million T cells as underestimates.

Germline CDR1 and CDR2: ENHRY and SYGVKD. The CDR3 is 13 amino acids. V lost 4 bases to trimming and J lost 11 bases; unmatched junction nucleotides: 6. This clonotype was found many times. What it recognizes is unknown. Next came a second PCR, run for roughly 6 to 11 cycles, which used a sample-barcoded 5' primer along with a J-beta primer mix. TCRdb re-called the 5' RACE reads through MiXCR, storing one row per CDR3 protein. The repertoire has over 500,000 distinct CDR3 sequences, over 25% of them found once; the top ten carry 3% to 4%. These sequences were also reported in another study, on T cells of mothers and their children. That report notes: Mother-child pairs who were related displayed a slightly higher overlap than unrelated pairs, a difference that was non-significant.

The genes are TRBV10-3 and TRBJ2-5, with 11 bases identical to TRBD2. This receptor was taken from a boy aged 2 to 9 in good health. Sequencing input: blood. Here the CDR3 DNA reads TGTGCCATCAGTGGACAGACTAGCGGGGCTCAGTACTTC. Translated: CAISGQTSGAQYF.